The 26 T cell receptor beta chains listed next were all sequenced from one sample in a study of T cell repertoires in cytomegalovirus infection. TCRdb reprocessed the reads with MiXCR, giving one entry per CDR3 protein. The sample comprises 310,000 or so distinct CDR3 sequences, roughly 24% of which are singletons, and about 15% rests with the top ten. Material: PBMCs. Receptors were obtained from a human donor in good health (CMV status not recorded). Some clones in this sample may be carry-over from other donors' samples.

This clonotype was seen at least ten times. The chain couples TRBV10-3 to TRBJ1-2, with D perhaps matching TRBD1 (5 bases). V dropped 5 bases and J dropped 8 bases, with 15 bases sitting between them. Germline V gives CDR1 ENHRY, CDR2 SYGVKD. This CDR3 spans 13 amino acids. DNA of the CDR3: TGTGCCATCAGTAACCAGGGCATAGACGGCTACACCTTC. It codes for CAISNQGIDGYTF.

The CDR3 spells CASSPKGTGYGYTF. The CDR3 DNA follows: TGTGCCAGCAGCCCCAAGGGGACAGGGTACGGCTACACCTTC. This chain links TRBV11-2 with TRBJ1-2; TRBD1 agrees at 9 bases. V shed 5 bases, J shed 8 bases, and the junction held 9 bases outside the gene matches. The CDR3 is 14 residues long. Germline CDR1 is SGHAT and CDR2 is FQNNGV.

This clonotype came up once. This sequence joins TRBV19 and TRBJ2-5, with 7 bases matching TRBD1. There are 15 residues in the CDR3. The V gene end was trimmed by 3 bases and the J gene end by 9 bases; junction bases not matched to a gene: 13. From germline, CDR1 is LNHDA and CDR2 SQIVND (reference sequence). The CDR3 spells CASSIAPGGFMSQYF. DNA of the CDR3: TGTGCCAGTAGTATCGCCCCAGGGGGTTTCATGTCCCAGTACTTC.

V usage is TRBV6-6 and J usage is TRBJ2-1; D is undetermined. Trimming shortened V by 5 bases and J by 5 bases, and 7 bases separated the two germline ends. The CDR3 sequence is 12 residues long. From germline, CDR1 is MNHNY and CDR2 SVGAGI (reference sequence). The CDR3 DNA sequence: TGTGCCAGCAGTCAACGGGACAATGAGCAGTTCTTC. It yields the protein CASSQRDNEQFF.

This clonotype was counted a few times. The V gene is TRBV27, the J gene TRBJ2-7; TRBD2 is a possible D gene (6 bases). The length of the CDR3 is 14 residues. V lost 5 bases to trimming and J lost 4 bases, with 15 bases between them. Germline CDR1 and CDR2: MNHEY and SMNVEV (reference sequence). CDR3: CASSAGDWTYEQYF. As DNA, the CDR3 is TGTGCCAGCAGTGCCGGGGACTGGACATACGAGCAGTACTTC.

This clonotype occurred a few times. This rearrangement joins TRBV6-1 to TRBJ2-5, with 10 bases fitting TRBD1. The CDR3 has 15 residues. Germline-derived CDR1 and CDR2 are MNHNS and SASEGT. With 10 bases clipped from V and 5 bases from J, the junction kept 13 bases outside the gene matches. As DNA, the CDR3 is TGTGCCAACCGGAGGGGGACAGGGGTGTTGGAGACCCAGTACTTC. This sequence encodes CANRRGTGVLETQYF.

V and J are TRBV7-6 and TRBJ2-7; D is perhaps TRBD2 (5 bases). The germline gives CDR1 SGHVS, CDR2 FNYEAQ. The CDR3 extends over 15 amino acids. V dropped 2 bases and J dropped 2 bases, with 13 bases sitting between them. CDR3 region: CASSLSPDGAYEQYF. The CDR3 DNA is TGTGCCAGCAGCTTAAGCCCCGACGGGGCCTACGAGCAGTACTTC.

V gene TRBV28 combines with J gene TRBJ1-2; D is undetermined. The CDR3 contains 13 residues. The germline gives CDR1 MDHEN, CDR2 SYDVKM. Trimming removed 1 base from V and 4 bases from J, with 7 bases in between. Here the CDR3 DNA reads TGTGCCAGCAGTTTATCGGACCCCTATGGCTACACCTTC. Protein sequence: CASSLSDPYGYTF.

This clonotype was seen only a few times. The J gene is TRBJ2-1, the V gene TRBV5-1; D possibly corresponds to TRBD1 (7 bases). CDR1 and CDR2 from the germline V gene are SGHRS and YFSETQ. V was pared by 7 bases and J by 2 bases, with 19 bases between. The length of the CDR3 is 16 residues. CDR3 loop: CASGPRGDLAYNEQFF. CDR3 bases: TGCGCCAGCGGCCCCAGGGGGGACCTGGCCTACAATGAGCAGTTCTTC.

The chain links TRBV6-2 or TRBV6-3 to TRBJ2-7; 7 bases align to TRBD1. The CDR3 length is 14 residues. Germline CDR1 and CDR2: MNHEY and SVGEGT. V lost 6 bases to trimming and J lost 2 bases; unmatched junction nucleotides: 7. The CDR3 nucleotides read TGTGCCAGCAGCCAACGACAGGGTACCTACGAGCAGTACTTC. It yields the protein CASSQRQGTYEQYF.

In this sample, this clonotype turned up many times. V usage is TRBV20-1 and J usage is TRBJ2-2; D perhaps matches TRBD1 (6 bases). The germline V gene encodes CDR1 DFQATT and CDR2 SNEGSKA (reference sequence). Trimming took off 3 bases at V and 9 bases at J, with 14 bases between the two ends. The CDR3 runs 13 residues. CDR3 sequence reads: CSASNQGSRELFF. DNA of the CDR3: TGCAGTGCTAGTAATCAGGGGAGCCGGGAGCTGTTTTTT.

J is TRBJ2-5 and V is TRBV7-2; D is undetermined. Germline assignment: CDR1 SGHTA and CDR2 FQGNSA. Trimming removed 2 bases at V and 6 bases at J, with 4 bases between. The CDR3 is 11 residues long. The CDR3: CASSLFQTQYF. CDR3 DNA: TGTGCCAGCAGCTTATTTCAGACCCAGTACTTC. Complete variable domain (other parts from reference TRBV7-2 and TRBJ2-5): GAGVSQSPSNKVTEKGKDVELRCDPISGHTALYWYRQSLGQGLEFLIYFQGNSAPDKSGLPSDRFSAERTGGSVSTLTIQRTQQEDSAVYLCASSLFQTQYFGPGTRLLVL.

About this clonotype itself: Mismatch with germline at one junction end may stem from a read error. The genes are TRBV2 and TRBJ1-1; 7 nucleotides agree with TRBD1. This CDR3 is built from 12 residues. Germline assignment: CDR1 SNHLY and CDR2 FYNNEI. CDR3 protein: CACRDSSTEAFF. For the CDR3, the DNA is TGTGCCTGCAGGGACAGCAGCACTGAAGCTTTCTTT.

This chain uses TRBV28 with TRBJ2-7, with TRBD1 as a possible D gene (5 bases). V dropped 2 bases and J dropped 2 bases, with 7 bases sitting between them. In germline, CDR1 is MDHEN, CDR2 SYDVKM. This CDR3 is 13 amino acids long. CDR3 bases: TGTGCCAGCAGTTTAGGCAGGGCCTACGAGCAGTACTTC. It translates to CASSLGRAYEQYF.

In its sample, this clonotype was seen a few times. The chain couples TRBV19 to TRBJ2-7; D ambiguous. Germline CDR1 and CDR2: LNHDA and SQIVND (reference sequence). Between the trimmed V and J ends, which lost 2 bases and 1 base, there was a span of 6 bases. This CDR3 contains 13 residues. The CDR3 loop reads CASSIRVSYEQYF. Here the CDR3 DNA reads TGTGCCAGTAGTATAAGAGTATCCTACGAGCAGTACTTC.

Details on this clonotype: Just one base apart from a much larger clone, this may be a read error. The chain carries TRBV28 and TRBJ2-1; D is perhaps TRBD1 (6 bases). There are 18 residues in the CDR3. Per germline, CDR1 MDHEN and CDR2 SYDVKM. V shed 5 bases and J shed 7 bases, with 27 bases lying between them. The CDR3 DNA follows: TGTGCCAGCAGTGAGGGGGAAGGCCTTTTGGCCGTGGTAAATGAGCAGTTCTTC. Its protein product is CASSEGEGLLAVVNEQFF.

The CDR3 reads CASSWRGDRPQHF. The CDR3 nucleotides read TGTGCCAGCAGCTGGAGGGGGGATCGGCCCCAGCATTTT. The genes are TRBV7-2 and TRBJ1-5; tentative D call: TRBD1 (6 bases). This CDR3 comprises 13 residues. CDR1 is SGHTA and CDR2 is FQGNSA in the germline V gene. V was cut by 4 bases and J by 9 bases, with 13 bases left in between.

This clonotype was seen a handful of times. This chain connects TRBV10-3 to TRBJ2-1; 7 positions match TRBD1. With V trimmed by 4 bases and J by 14 bases, 5 bases remained unmatched. This CDR3 has 11 residues. Germline V gives CDR1 ENHRY, CDR2 SYGVKD. CDR3 loop: CAISAGQVEFF. The CDR3, as DNA: TGTGCCATCAGTGCCGGACAGGTGGAGTTCTTC.

The V and J genes are TRBV27 and TRBJ2-1, with 10 bases identical to TRBD2. V was clipped by 6 bases and J by 9 bases; unmatched bases: 8. The CDR3 is 14 amino acids. The germline V gene encodes CDR1 MNHEY and CDR2 SMNVEV (reference sequence). CDR3 DNA: TGTGCCAGCAGCTTGCCTAGCGGGAGAGGTGAGCAGTTCTTC. The encoded protein is CASSLPSGRGEQFF.

This clonotype came up many times. V and J are TRBV7-2 and TRBJ2-1, with D maybe TRBD1 (5 bases). Trimming pared 2 bases from V and 9 bases from J, leaving 11 bases between. The CDR3 has 13 amino acids. Germline lookup yields CDR1 SGHTA and CDR2 FQGNSA. For the CDR3, the DNA is TGTGCCAGCAGCTTATCCCAGGGTTTTGAGCAGTTCTTC. Translation: CASSLSQGFEQFF.

V is TRBV20-1 and J is TRBJ1-5, with D possibly matching TRBD1 (6 bases). The CDR3 runs 15 residues. The germline gives CDR1 DFQATT, CDR2 SNEGSKA (reference sequence). V was trimmed by 0 bases and J by 9 bases, leaving 18 bases between them. The CDR3 DNA follows: TGCAGTGCTAGAGATCTTAGGACAGACCAAGGGCCCCAGCATTTT. Its translation is CSARDLRTDQGPQHF.

This clonotype came up many times. This chain uses TRBV11-2 with TRBJ2-5, with D hard to call. The CDR3 contains 14 residues. V dropped 5 bases and J dropped 1 base, with 11 bases sitting between them. Looked up from germline, CDR1 is SGHAT and CDR2 is FQNNGV. In DNA, the CDR3 is TGTGCCAGCAGCCCAACAGCTTCCCAAGAGACCCAGTACTTC. It is translated as CASSPTASQETQYF.

Only a few counts were recorded for this clonotype. The rearrangement uses TRBV11-2 and TRBJ2-2; TRBD2 might be the D (6 bases). V was clipped by 5 bases and J by 3 bases, with 10 bases between them. CDR3 length equals 14 residues. Per the germline V gene, CDR1 is SGHAT and CDR2 is FQNNGV. CDR3 DNA: TGTGCCAGCAGCCCGGGACTTTACACCGGGGAGCTGTTTTTT. Translation gives CASSPGLYTGELFF.

This clonotype was seen a few times. The gene calls are TRBV6-2 or TRBV6-3 and TRBJ2-5; TRBD2 might be the D (5 bases). CDR3 size: 16 residues. Per germline, CDR1 MNHEY and CDR2 SVGEGT. With 6 bases removed from V and 5 bases from J, the gap between germline ends came to 22 bases. The CDR3 DNA sequence: TGTGCCAGCAGCCCGCGGAGGCTAGCTGGAGGTGAGACCCAGTACTTC. Translating gives CASSPRRLAGGETQYF.

This chain links TRBV18 with TRBJ1-5; D gene uncertain. The CDR3 runs to 15 residues. The germline CDR1 and CDR2 sequences are KGHSH and LQKENI. V gave up 6 bases and J gave up 0 bases, with 12 bases separating them. The CDR3 protein is CASSRQMSSNQPQHF. CDR3 nucleotides: TGTGCCAGCTCCCGTCAAATGAGTAGCAATCAGCCCCAGCATTTT.

This clonotype was observed many times. The chain employs TRBV12-3 or TRBV12-4 and TRBJ2-1; TRBD2 agrees at 8 bases. The CDR3 spans 15 residues. Trimming took 1 base from V and 8 from J; bases not matched to a gene: 7. The CDR3 nucleotides are TGTGCCAGCAGTTTAGGTGGGACTAGTCAGGATGAGCAGTTCTTC. Protein sequence: CASSLGGTSQDEQFF.